The 31 T cell receptor beta chains in this list originate from one sample, sequenced in a study of T cell clones after liver transplantation. Sequenced by immunoSEQ multiplex PCR; TCRdb stores in-frame clones only, minus some. The sample records around 6,500 clones, roughly 80% being singletons. The source was CD8+ T cells from blood, collected approximately 3.5 years after liver transplant. The source is a human patient who received a liver transplant. Some T cells may trace back to the graft donor.

The chain has TRBV10-2 and TRBJ2-2, with no clear D. Trimming removed 0 bases at V and 6 bases at J, with 8 bases between. Germline V CDR1 and CDR2: WSHSY, SAAADI. The CDR3 contains 14 residues. This CDR3 is CASSESYGPGELFF. CDR3 coding DNA: TGCGCCAGCAGTGAGTCGTATGGCCCCGGGGAGCTGTTTTTT.

This chain uses TRBV28 with TRBJ2-3; possibly TRBD2 for D (6 bases). Deletions cut 3 bases from V and 6 bases from J, with 16 bases between. The CDR3 extends over 15 amino acids. Germline V CDR1 and CDR2: MDHEN, SYDVKM. Here the CDR3 DNA reads TGTGCCAGCAGTTTCCCTCCAGGGCTAGCGGATACGCAGTATTTT. Translated: CASSFPPGLADTQYF.

The CDR3 DNA sequence: TGTGCCAGCAGTTTTCTGGCGGGGGAGCTGTTTTTT. Translating gives CASSFLAGELFF. The chain carries TRBV27 and TRBJ2-2; D is unresolved. The CDR3 length is 12 residues. CDR1 is MNHEY and CDR2 is SMNVEV in the germline V gene (reference sequence). Trimming removed 3 bases at V and 8 bases at J, with 7 bases between.

CDR3 DNA: TGTGCCAGCAGCCAAGAGGAAGGCGGTCTCTTCACTGAAGCTTTCTTT. Its protein product is CASSQEEGGLFTEAFF. The chain combines TRBV14 with TRBJ1-1; D is uncertain. The V and J ends lost 0 bases and 4 bases respectively, with 15 bases between them. The CDR3 contains 16 residues. Germline loops: CDR1 SGHDN, CDR2 FVKESK. The full variable domain, completed using reference TRBV14 and TRBJ1-1, is EAGVTQFPSHSVIEKGQTVTLRCDPISGHDNLYWYRRVMGKEIKFLLHFVKESKQDESGMPNNRFLAERTGGTYSTLKVQPAELEDSGVYFCASSQEEGGLFTEAFFGQGTRLTVV.

The chain has TRBV11-2 and TRBJ2-2; D perhaps matches TRBD1 (6 bases). This CDR3 has 16 residues. Trimming left V 2 bases short and J 4 bases short, with 14 bases between. Per germline, CDR1 SGHAT and CDR2 FQNNGV. The CDR3 sequence is CASSLRESGATGELFF. CDR3 DNA sequence: TGTGCCAGCAGCTTAAGGGAGTCAGGGGCCACCGGGGAGCTGTTTTTT.

The V and J genes are TRBV5-4 and TRBJ2-1, with unresolved D. Germline V CDR1 and CDR2: SGHNT, YYREEE (reference sequence). The length of the CDR3 is 13 residues. V lost 0 bases and J 5 bases, leaving 6 bases between the germline ends. The CDR3 region is CASSLARHNEQFF. CDR3 coding DNA: TGTGCCAGCAGCTTGGCCAGGCACAATGAGCAGTTCTTC.

A single count supports this clone. This rearrangement joins TRBV27 to TRBJ1-2; D perhaps matches TRBD1 (6 bases). V dropped 6 bases and J dropped 5 bases, with 13 bases sitting between them. CDR1 is MNHEY, CDR2 SMNVEV, per germline (reference sequence). This CDR3 has 13 amino acids. Here the CDR3 reads CASRDSGGYGYTF. The CDR3 coding sequence is TGTGCCAGCAGGGACAGTGGGGGGTATGGCTACACCTTC.

The chain uses TRBV6-5 and TRBJ1-2, with no clear D. This CDR3 region has 13 residues. Germline values: CDR1 MNHEY, CDR2 SVGAGI. V shed 2 bases and J shed 2 bases, with 6 bases lying between them. CDR3 region: CASSYGRNYGYTF. CDR3 in DNA: TGTGCCAGCAGTTACGGGCGGAACTATGGCTACACCTTC.

The rearrangement links TRBV27 to TRBJ2-7, with TRBD2 identical over 8 bases. CDR3 size: 14 residues. The junction had 0 bases not matched to a gene; V was cut back by 2 bases and J by 0 bases. Germline values: CDR1 MNHEY, CDR2 SMNVEV (reference sequence). In DNA, the CDR3 is TGTGCCAGCAGTTTACTAGCGGGCTCCTACGAGCAGTACTTC. Translated: CASSLLAGSYEQYF.

This clone was counted only a few times. This rearrangement joins TRBV27 to TRBJ1-1; the match to TRBD1 covers 8 bases. Unmatched junction bases numbered 8, after V lost 6 bases and J lost 2 bases. The CDR3 loop spans 15 amino acids. The V gene's germline CDR1 is MNHEY and CDR2 SMNVEV (reference sequence). This chain's CDR3 is CASSKLDRANTEAFF. Here the CDR3 DNA reads TGTGCCAGCAGCAAACTGGACAGGGCTAACACTGAAGCTTTCTTT.

In its sample, this clone was seen once. V is TRBV6-1 and J is TRBJ1-5, with D unresolved. V lost 2 bases to trimming and J lost 4 bases, with 12 bases between them. This CDR3 region has 15 residues. Germline V gene sequence: CDR1 MNHNS, CDR2 SASEGT. The CDR3 region is CASSEWRAQNQPQHF. The DNA of the CDR3 is TGTGCCAGCAGTGAATGGAGGGCTCAAAATCAGCCCCAGCATTTT.

V and J are TRBV11-2 and TRBJ1-2; D is unresolved. The CDR3 totals 14 residues. The V end was cut by 11 bases, the J end by 5 bases, with 21 bases between. In germline, CDR1 is SGHAT, CDR2 FQNNGV. The DNA for the CDR3 is TGTGCCTCACTGGCCGGGGAATTTCCATATGGCTACACCTTC. Its protein product is CASLAGEFPYGYTF.

A remark on this clone: One end of the junction is discordant with germline, which a read error may explain. The sample holds other DNA sequences that translate to the same CDR3. This chain uses TRBV5-4 with TRBJ2-1, with 8 bases lining up with TRBD2. There are 17 residues in the CDR3. Germline lookup yields CDR1 SGHNT and CDR2 YYREEE (reference sequence). As DNA, the CDR3 is TGCGCCAGCAGCCACATTGCCAGAGCGGGAGCTAGAGATGAGCAGTTCTTC. Protein sequence: CASSHIARAGARDEQFF.

V gene TRBV27 combines with J gene TRBJ2-2; 7 bases agree with TRBD2. The V and J ends lost 5 bases and 1 base, in that order; junction bases with no gene match: 4. The length of the CDR3 is 15 residues. Germline V gene lookup returns CDR1 MNHEY and CDR2 SMNVEV (reference sequence). The CDR3: CASSITSVNTGELFF. The CDR3 DNA follows: TGTGCCAGCAGTATCACTAGCGTGAACACCGGGGAGCTGTTTTTT.

In its sample, this clone was seen a few times. The V and J genes are TRBV19 and TRBJ2-7, with a weak D call TRBD2 (5 bases). The germline V gene encodes CDR1 LNHDA and CDR2 SQIVND (reference sequence). The CDR3 is 13 residues long. Between the trimmed V and J ends, which lost 8 bases and 7 bases, there was a span of 18 bases. The CDR3: CASASAGKLEQYF. CDR3 nucleotides: TGTGCCAGTGCGTCCGCCGGGAAGCTAGAGCAGTACTTC. Complete variable domain (other parts from reference TRBV19 and TRBJ2-7): DGGITQSPKYLFRKEGQNVTLSCEQNLNHDAMYWYRQDPGQGLRLIYYSQIVNDFQKGDIAEGYSVSREKKESFPLTVTSAQKNPTAFYLCASASAGKLEQYFGPGTRLTVT.

The rearrangement joins TRBV4-1 to TRBJ1-2, with D uncertain. Germline loops: CDR1 MGHRA, CDR2 YSYEKL. Trimming left V 1 base short and J 3 bases short, with 12 bases between. CDR3 length equals 15 residues. Here the CDR3 DNA reads TGCGCCAGCAGCCAAGTGGCCCCTGGGGACTATGGCTACACCTTC. It encodes CASSQVAPGDYGYTF.

The V gene is TRBV11-2, the J gene TRBJ2-6; TRBD1 aligns across 12 bases. V lost 5 bases to trimming and J lost 0 bases; unmatched junction nucleotides: 5. The germline gives CDR1 SGHAT, CDR2 FQNNGV. The CDR3 runs 18 residues. CDR3 in amino acids: CASSLGTGGYSGANVLTF. The CDR3 nucleotides are TGTGCCAGCAGCCTGGGGACAGGGGGCTACTCTGGGGCCAACGTCCTGACTTTC.

In its sample, this clone was seen a few times. The chain carries TRBV27 and TRBJ2-5, with D possibly being TRBD2 (6 bases). Germline assignment: CDR1 MNHEY and CDR2 SMNVEV (reference sequence). The CDR3 runs 14 residues. V lost 5 bases and J 2 bases, leaving 12 bases between the germline ends. CDR3 nucleotides: TGTGCCAGCAGTCCGGGACTGTCTCAAGAGACCCAGTACTTC. This translates into CASSPGLSQETQYF.

This rearrangement joins TRBV5-5 to TRBJ1-2; D uncertain. Germline V gene lookup returns CDR1 SGHKS and CDR2 YYEKEE (reference sequence). The CDR3 contains 13 residues. Trimming cost V 5 bases and J 2 bases, with 10 bases left between them. The chain's CDR3 is CASRRDTNYGYTF. The CDR3 nucleotides read TGTGCCAGCAGACGTGACACCAACTATGGCTACACCTTC.

The rearrangement joins TRBV28 to TRBJ2-7; TRBD2 matches 11 bases. Germline V gives CDR1 MDHEN, CDR2 SYDVKM. J was trimmed by 3 bases and V by 3 bases; bases with no gene match: 10. This CDR3 comprises 17 residues. The CDR3 nucleotides read TGTGCCAGCAGTTTTGGGACTAGCGGATTCCTCTTCTACGAGCAGTACTTC. It codes for CASSFGTSGFLFYEQYF.

This chain links TRBV16 with TRBJ1-6; the D gene is possibly TRBD1 (6 bases). The V and J ends lost 9 bases and 6 bases respectively, with 12 bases between them. Germline CDR1 reads KGHSY; CDR2 reads FQNENV. The CDR3 totals 13 residues. CDR3 in amino acids: CASFQQGNSPLHF. The CDR3 nucleotides read TGTGCCAGTTTCCAACAGGGTAATTCACCCCTCCACTTT.

This clone appeared a single time. The rearrangement uses TRBV7-9 and TRBJ1-2, with D perhaps TRBD1 (5 bases). Trimming stripped 1 base from V and 8 bases from J, with 17 bases between. The CDR3 loop spans 15 amino acids. CDR1 is SEHNR, CDR2 FQNEAQ, per germline (reference sequence). The CDR3 here is CASSLVLAGGTGYTF. The DNA of the CDR3 is TGTGCCAGCAGCTTAGTTCTGGCCGGGGGTACGGGCTACACCTTC.

This chain uses TRBV5-1 with TRBJ2-7; D is perhaps TRBD1 or TRBD2 (6 bases each). Trimming stripped 5 bases from V and 6 bases from J, with 12 bases between. The CDR3 consists of 12 residues. Germline assignment: CDR1 SGHRS and CDR2 YFSETQ. Written as DNA, the CDR3 is TGCGCCAGCAGAATGAAGGGGGGCGAGCAGTACTTC. It translates to CASRMKGGEQYF.

This clone was detected once. The V and J genes are TRBV9 and TRBJ2-1; 9 positions agree with TRBD2. CDR3 length equals 13 residues. Trimming removed 0 bases from V and 9 bases from J; junction bases left unmatched: 1. CDR1 is SGDLS, CDR2 YYNGEE, per germline. The CDR3: CASSVETSGEQFF. CDR3 bases: TGTGCCAGCAGCGTAGAGACTAGCGGTGAGCAGTTCTTC. The full variable domain, with the rest looked up from reference TRBV9 and TRBJ2-1, is DSGVTQTPKHLITATGQRVTLRCSPRSGDLSVYWYQQSLDQGLQFLIQYYNGEERAKGNILERFSAQQFPDLHSELNLSSLELGDSALYFCASSVETSGEQFFGPGTRLTVL.

V usage is TRBV7-9 and J usage is TRBJ2-2; the match to TRBD2 covers 8 bases. The CDR3 has 17 residues. Trimming removed 7 bases from V and 1 base from J; junction bases left unmatched: 11. Looked up from germline, CDR1 is SEHNR and CDR2 is FQNEAQ (reference sequence). DNA of the CDR3: TGTGCCAGCACCGAAACCGAGGCGGGAGGGAACACCGGGGAGCTGTTTTTT. Protein product: CASTETEAGGNTGELFF.

DNA of the CDR3: TGTGCCAGCAGTGAACAGGGGTGGCGGGCCAATGAAAAACTGTTTTTT. It yields the protein CASSEQGWRANEKLFF. The V call is TRBV2, the J call TRBJ1-4, with a possible D match to TRBD1 (6 bases). CDR1 and CDR2 (germline): SNHLY, FYNNEI. This CDR3 contains 16 residues. The germline V and J ends were trimmed by 2 bases and 5 bases, with 15 bases remaining between them.

This chain uses TRBV4-3 with TRBJ1-4; D is perhaps TRBD1 (6 bases). This CDR3 is built from 14 residues. Germline CDR1 reads LGHNA; CDR2 reads YSLEER. V lost 1 base, J lost 8 bases, and 11 bases lay in between. DNA of the CDR3: TGCGCCAGCAGCCAAGTGGGGGGCCGGGAAAAACTGTTTTTT. Its protein product is CASSQVGGREKLFF.

The count of this clone is one. This chain links TRBV7-3 with TRBJ2-2; D is unresolved. This CDR3 is built from 16 residues. Deletions cut 1 base from V and 1 base from J, with 10 bases between. The V gene's germline CDR1 is SGHTA and CDR2 FQGTGA. CDR3 in amino acids: CASSLSVGLNTGELFF. As DNA, the CDR3 is TGTGCCAGCAGCTTAAGCGTAGGCCTGAACACCGGGGAGCTGTTTTTT.

The gene calls are TRBV6-4 and TRBJ2-1, with a tentative D call TRBD1 (5 bases). Trimming cost V 4 bases and J 0 bases, with 22 bases left between them. Germline CDR1 MRHNA, CDR2 SNTAGT. The CDR3 consists of 19 residues. The CDR3 DNA is TGTGCCAGCAGTGCCTCTGCCCTCCAAACAGGCCTCTCCTACAATGAGCAGTTCTTC. Amino acid sequence: CASSASALQTGLSYNEQFF.

CDR3 bases: TGTGCCAGTAGTTCGGGGCTGACATCCATCGGGCAGTTCTTC. Its protein product is CASSSGLTSIGQFF. The rearrangement joins TRBV19 to TRBJ2-1; D could derive from TRBD1 or TRBD2 (5 bases each). V lost 5 bases and J 12 bases, leaving 20 bases between the germline ends. This CDR3 is built from 14 residues. Germline V gene lookup returns CDR1 LNHDA and CDR2 SQIVND (reference sequence).

This rearrangement joins TRBV19 to TRBJ1-4; D is unclear. CDR3 size: 14 residues. V was shortened by 6 bases and J by 8 bases, with 16 bases between the two germline ends. Germline CDR1 reads LNHDA; CDR2 reads SQIVND (reference sequence). DNA of the CDR3: TGTGCCAGTAGCATGGGGTGGCCGCGGGAAAAACTGTTTTTT. It is translated as CASSMGWPREKLFF.